A selection of T cell receptor beta chains follows, all from one sample in a study of vaccination effects on CD4 cells after COVID-19. Measured with immunoSEQ multiplex PCR; TCRdb has only the in-frame clones, and not every one. This sample carries tens of thousands of clones, more than 65% of them seen once, and the ten largest clones take roughly 22%. Their antigen targets remain unknown. This sample comprised CD4+ T cells from PBMCs cultured with HCoV-NL63 spike peptides, obtained before COVID-19 vaccination. Every receptor here comes from a human donor who received a COVID-19 vaccine. The CDR3 runs from the conserved cysteine through the conserved F or W.

CDR3,V,J
CASSTGTRVYEQYF,TRBV2,TRBJ2-7
CASSIFASGGRAAGYEQYF,TRBV19,TRBJ2-7
CASSLLAGQAYNEQFF,TRBV7-2,TRBJ2-1
CASSPQLGPRGNSPLHF,TRBV5-8,TRBJ1-6
CASRFRDGEAFF,TRBV19,TRBJ1-1
CASREGRVSYNEQFF,TRBV5-1,TRBJ2-1
CASSIGASGANTEAFF,TRBV19,TRBJ1-1
CASSKGLGVTAQGEQFF,TRBV7-9,TRBJ2-1
CASTPPVKSEQFF,TRBV28,TRBJ2-1
CASSGWRDRQPQHF,TRBV2,TRBJ1-5
CASRRTGFNQPQHF,TRBV6-5,TRBJ1-5
CATSAPWLDNEQFF,TRBV24-1,TRBJ2-1
CASSLVGTGELFF,TRBV11-2,TRBJ2-2
CATETRDRGGVYGYTF,TRBV10-3,TRBJ1-2
CASSQVYAGGRETQYF,TRBV4-1,TRBJ2-5